These 10 T cell receptor beta chains originate from one sample sequenced in a study of blood T cell repertoires in COVID-19. The repertoire was sequenced with immunoSEQ multiplex PCR; TCRdb's copy has only in-frame clones and lacks some. The sample contains hundreds of thousands of clones, more than 75% of which appear only once. The source material was peripheral blood. The receptors come from a woman aged 50 to 60 with active or convalescent COVID-19.

This chain joins TRBV18 and TRBJ1-1; no clear D. V was pared by 3 bases and J by 1 base, with 12 bases between. Germline-derived CDR1 and CDR2 are KGHSH and LQKENI. This CDR3 is built from 15 residues. The CDR3 nucleotides read TGTGCCAGCTCACCCCAGCGGGGAGAGAACACTGAAGCTTTCTTT. This sequence encodes CASSPQRGENTEAFF.

This rearrangement joins TRBV28 to TRBJ1-5; D remains unclear. The length of the CDR3 is 16 residues. Germline loops: CDR1 MDHEN, CDR2 SYDVKM. Between the trimmed V and J ends, which lost 1 base and 4 bases, there was a span of 14 bases. CDR3 nucleotide sequence: TGTGCCAGCAGTTTATCGGCCCGAGCGGGAAATCAGCCCCAGCATTTT. Translation gives CASSLSARAGNQPQHF. The full variable domain, its missing parts supplied by reference TRBV28 and TRBJ1-5, is DVKVTQSSRYLVKRTGEKVFLECVQDMDHENMFWYRQDPGLGLRLIYFSYDVKMKEKGDIPEGYSVSREKKERFSLILESASTNQTSMYLCASSLSARAGNQPQHFGDGTRLSIL.

The chain links TRBV5-1 to TRBJ2-7; 11 nucleotides line up with TRBD2. Germline loops: CDR1 SGHRS, CDR2 YFSETQ. The ends lost 4 bases at V and 3 bases at J; junction bases unmatched: 6. This CDR3 is 15 amino acids long. Here the CDR3 reads CASSRTSGGHYEQYF. The CDR3 bases are TGCGCCAGCAGCCGCACTAGCGGGGGCCACTACGAGCAGTACTTC.

The rearrangement links TRBV16 to TRBJ2-3; tentative D call: TRBD1 (5 bases). V was pared by 2 bases and J by 2 bases, with 14 bases between. Germline CDR1 reads KGHSY; CDR2 reads FQNENV. The CDR3 has 16 amino acids. CDR3 loop: CASSQNAGLTTDTQYF. DNA for the CDR3: TGTGCCAGCAGCCAAAACGCAGGGCTAACCACAGATACGCAGTATTTT.

The chain carries TRBV7-6 and TRBJ2-2, with 7 bases that match TRBD2. V trimming: 1 base; J trimming: 4 bases; junction bases outside the gene matches: 9. This CDR3 is 17 amino acids long. CDR1 SGHVS and CDR2 FNYEAQ come from the germline V gene. DNA for the CDR3: TGTGCCAGCAGCTTAGAATCCAGCGGGACTCCCACCGGGGAGCTGTTTTTT. It specifies CASSLESSGTPTGELFF.

The chain has TRBV28 and TRBJ1-4, with D uncertain. Germline loops: CDR1 MDHEN, CDR2 SYDVKM. With 5 bases removed from V and 5 bases from J, the gap between germline ends came to 12 bases. The CDR3 is made up of 14 amino acids. Here the CDR3 reads CASSAGQLNEKLFF. The CDR3 nucleotides are TGTGCCAGCAGTGCTGGGCAGCTCAATGAAAAACTGTTTTTT.

CDR3 DNA sequence: TGTGCCTGGGGTAAACAGGTCCACTCTGGAAACACCATATATTTT. This sequence encodes CAWGKQVHSGNTIYF. The chain carries TRBV30 and TRBJ1-3; a possible D gene is TRBD1 (5 bases). The V gene's germline CDR1 is GTSNPN and CDR2 SVGIG (reference sequence). The CDR3 runs 15 residues. Trimming took off 5 bases at V and 0 bases at J, with 14 bases between the two ends.

CDR3 DNA sequence: TGTGCCAGCAGTTCCCACGGAGGGAGGGGCACTGAAGCTTTCTTT. As protein: CASSSHGGRGTEAFF. This chain connects TRBV28 to TRBJ1-1, with D maybe TRBD1 (5 bases). V shed 4 bases and J shed 4 bases, with 16 bases lying between them. The CDR3 contains 15 residues. Germline V gene data show CDR1 as MDHEN and CDR2 as SYDVKM.

The J gene is TRBJ2-3, the V gene TRBV4-1; 10 bases line up with TRBD1. Germline CDR1 and CDR2: MGHRA and YSYEKL. The CDR3 runs 15 residues. V lost 7 bases and J lost 6; bases outside the gene matches: 10. The CDR3 DNA is TGCGCCAGCACCTGGACAGGGGGAAGGGTCGATACGCAGTATTTT. It encodes CASTWTGGRVDTQYF.

The chain recombines TRBV28 with TRBJ2-3; D possibly corresponds to TRBD2 (6 bases). This CDR3 comprises 16 residues. V lost 6 bases to trimming and J lost 1 base, with 17 bases between them. Germline CDR1 and CDR2: MDHEN and SYDVKM. The CDR3 DNA reads TGTGCCAGCAGCCGACTTTCGGACTATCGCACAGATACGCAGTATTTT. This sequence encodes CASSRLSDYRTDTQYF.